Each of the 21 T cell receptor beta chains below was sequenced from the same sample in a study of blood T cells in healthy people across ages. For the second PCR, which ran for roughly 7 to 11 cycles, a sample-barcoded 5' primer and a J-beta primer mix were used. TCRdb analysed the 5' RACE reads with MiXCR anew, one entry per CDR3 protein. The table has roughly 1 million distinct CDR3 sequences, approximately 26% seen once. This sample also appeared in a second study, on T cells of mothers and their children.

The material sequenced was blood. The receptors originated from a girl aged 2-10 years in good health.

This chain connects TRBV5-1 to TRBJ1-5; 10 bases agree with TRBD1. Per the germline V gene, CDR1 is SGHRS and CDR2 is YFSETQ. With V trimmed by 4 bases and J by 4 bases, 5 bases remained unmatched. The CDR3 is 15 amino acids. For the CDR3, the DNA is TGCGCCAGCAGCACAGGACAGGGGGGTAATCAGCCCCAGCATTTT. Translating it yields CASSTGQGGNQPQHF.

The chain uses TRBV2 and TRBJ2-4; 11 nucleotides line up with TRBD2. Germline V gene data show CDR1 as SNHLY and CDR2 as FYNNEI. V was clipped by 5 bases and J by 8 bases; unmatched bases: 5. This CDR3 is built from 14 residues. CDR3 protein: CASSSGTSGDIQYF. In nucleotides, the CDR3 is TGTGCCAGCAGTTCCGGGACTAGCGGAGACATTCAGTACTTC.

The chain carries TRBV7-2 and TRBJ2-5, with TRBD2 identical over 7 bases. The CDR3 contains 15 residues. From germline, CDR1 is SGHTA and CDR2 FQGNSA. Losses at the gene ends were 5 bases for V and 5 bases for J; bases not matched to a gene: 11. In nucleotides, the CDR3 is TGTGCCAGCAGCACACGGACTAGTCGGGGCGAGACCCAGTACTTC. Amino acids: CASSTRTSRGETQYF.

This clonotype was detected a few times. V and J are TRBV20-1 and TRBJ1-2, with a possible D match to TRBD1 (6 bases). This CDR3 region has 12 residues. Per the germline V gene, CDR1 is DFQATT and CDR2 is SNEGSKA (reference sequence). Deletions cut 5 bases from V and 5 bases from J, with 12 bases between. The CDR3 loop reads CSARGQTYGYTF. CDR3 coding DNA: TGCAGTGCTCGTGGACAGACATATGGCTACACCTTC.

The chain is built from TRBV3-1 and TRBJ1-1; D is unclear. Looked up from germline, CDR1 is LGHDT and CDR2 is YNNKEL (reference sequence). The V end was cut by 3 bases, the J end by 7 bases, with 6 bases between. The CDR3 runs to 11 residues. The CDR3 here is CASSQGIEAFF. CDR3 sequence (DNA): TGTGCCAGCAGCCAGGGGATTGAAGCTTTCTTT.

The rearrangement joins TRBV7-8 to TRBJ2-3, with D hard to call. The V and J ends lost 1 base and 3 bases respectively, with 8 bases between them. The CDR3 is made up of 14 amino acids. Germline loops: CDR1 SGHVS, CDR2 FQNEAQ. CDR3 sequence: CASSLDHVTDTQYF. CDR3 sequence (DNA): TGTGCCAGCAGCTTAGACCACGTTACAGATACGCAGTATTTT.

This clonotype was detected only a few times. The chain couples TRBV29-1 to TRBJ2-5, with TRBD2 as a possible D gene (6 bases). The DNA end lines up better with TRBJ2-1; the J call may be wrong. Germline V gene sequence: CDR1 SQVTM, CDR2 ANQGSEA. The CDR3 has 13 amino acids. In DNA, the CDR3 is TGCAGCGTTGTTGTAGCGGCCTACAATGAGCAGTTCTTC. Protein: CSVVVAAYNEQFF.

This clonotype came up a few times. The J gene is TRBJ2-5, the V gene TRBV7-6; TRBD2 is a possible D gene (6 bases). The CDR3 contains 12 residues. V was pared by 5 bases and J by 4 bases, with 8 bases between. Germline CDR1 SGHVS, CDR2 FNYEAQ. The CDR3 coding sequence is TGTGCCAGCAGCAAAGCGGGAGAGACCCAGTACTTC. The encoded protein is CASSKAGETQYF.

This chain joins TRBV5-1 and TRBJ2-1; D gene unclear. Germline V gene data show CDR1 as SGHRS and CDR2 as YFSETQ. V gave up 0 bases and J gave up 2 bases, with 6 bases separating them. The CDR3 contains 14 residues. CDR3 DNA: TGCGCCAGCAGCTTGGAACTCCCCTACAATGAGCAGTTCTTC. Translated: CASSLELPYNEQFF.

The chain is built from TRBV20-1 and TRBJ2-1; 11 bases are shared with TRBD2. The J call may not be correct, given that the DNA end is closer to TRBJ2-7. Germline values: CDR1 DFQATT, CDR2 SNEGSKA (reference sequence). This CDR3 is 17 amino acids long. CDR3 bases: TGCAGTGCTGGGCCTGGCTTAGCGGGAGGGCTAGGATACGAGCAGTACTTC. Amino acid sequence: CSAGPGLAGGLGYEQYF.

V usage is TRBV29-1 and J usage is TRBJ1-2; D call uncertain. Germline-derived CDR1 and CDR2 are SQVTM and ANQGSEA. This CDR3 contains 12 residues. V was clipped by 0 bases and J by 6 bases, with 8 bases between them. Here the CDR3 reads CSVEDLSDGYTF. For the CDR3, the DNA is TGCAGCGTTGAAGATCTGAGTGATGGCTACACCTTC.

The rearrangement links TRBV15 to TRBJ2-2; 14 nucleotides line up with TRBD2. Losses at the gene ends were 1 base for V and 2 bases for J; bases not matched to a gene: 3. CDR3 length: 18 amino acids. CDR1 is LNHNV, CDR2 YYDKDF, per germline (reference sequence). CDR3 in DNA: TGTGCCACCAGCAGAGGACTAGCGGGGGGGAAAAACACCGGGGAGCTGTTTTTT. Protein product: CATSRGLAGGKNTGELFF.

CDR3 bases: TGTGCCACCAGTGATTTGGGGGTAGCGGGGCGCACAGATACGCAGTATTTT. Translation: CATSDLGVAGRTDTQYF. The chain joins TRBV24-1 to TRBJ2-3; 8 positions match TRBD2. Germline trimming cut 0 bases from V and 1 base from J; bases unmatched to any gene: 5. Per the germline V gene, CDR1 is KGHDR and CDR2 is SFDVKD. The CDR3 runs to 17 residues.

This clonotype appeared a few times. The chain employs TRBV5-1 and TRBJ1-1; no clear D. CDR3 length: 16 residues. Per germline, CDR1 SGHRS and CDR2 YFSETQ. The V end was cut by 0 bases, the J end by 0 bases, with 12 bases between. The CDR3 nucleotides read TGCGCCAGCAGCTTGGCCCCCACAGAGATGAACACTGAAGCTTTCTTT. It translates to CASSLAPTEMNTEAFF.

This chain joins TRBV15 and TRBJ2-2; 7 positions match TRBD2. This CDR3 has 15 residues. Unmatched junction bases numbered 8, after V lost 7 bases and J lost 3 bases. Germline V gene data show CDR1 as LNHNV and CDR2 as YYDKDF (reference sequence). The CDR3 DNA is TGTGCCACCACCAGGGAGGGAGAGGACACCGGGGAGCTGTTTTTT. Its translation is CATTREGEDTGELFF.

V gene TRBV2 combines with J gene TRBJ2-5; either TRBD1 or TRBD2 may fit D (5 bases each). With 6 bases removed from V and 5 bases from J, the gap between germline ends came to 13 bases. The CDR3 extends over 13 amino acids. Germline values: CDR1 SNHLY, CDR2 FYNNEI. This chain's CDR3 is CASRVGTAETQYF. CDR3 sequence (DNA): TGTGCCAGCAGAGTCGGGACGGCGGAGACCCAGTACTTC. The whole variable domain, filled in from reference TRBV2 and TRBJ2-5, reads EPEVTQTPSHQVTQMGQEVILRCVPISNHLYFYWYRQILGQKVEFLVSFYNNEISEKSEIFDDQFSVERPDGSNFTLKIRSTKLEDSAMYFCASRVGTAETQYFGPGTRLLVL.

The chain links TRBV7-9 to TRBJ1-2; D remains unclear. The CDR3 is 16 residues long. Trimming removed 3 bases from V and 2 bases from J, with 16 bases in between. Germline assignment: CDR1 SEHNR and CDR2 FQNEAQ (reference sequence). The CDR3, as DNA: TGTGCCAGCAGCTTGTCGCCAGGCCTTAGAAACTATGGCTACACCTTC. Its protein product is CASSLSPGLRNYGYTF.

V is TRBV4-3 and J is TRBJ2-7; TRBD2 agrees at 9 bases. This CDR3 has 16 residues. With V trimmed by 0 bases and J by 3 bases, 6 bases remained unmatched. CDR1 LGHNA and CDR2 YSLEER come from the germline V gene. The CDR3 region has the DNA TGCGCCAGCAGCCAAGATTCCATAGCGGGGGTCTACGAGCAGTACTTC. Its translation is CASSQDSIAGVYEQYF.

The chain uses TRBV15 and TRBJ2-5, with 12 bases that match TRBD2. Germline lookup yields CDR1 LNHNV and CDR2 YYDKDF (reference sequence). V trimming: 5 bases; J trimming: 4 bases; junction bases outside the gene matches: 5. The length of the CDR3 is 15 residues. The CDR3 is CATSLTSGGRETQYF. The CDR3 bases are TGTGCCACCAGCTTGACTAGCGGGGGTCGAGAGACCCAGTACTTC.

This clonotype was seen more than once but under ten times. The chain joins TRBV12-5 to TRBJ2-1; D tentatively fits TRBD1 or TRBD2 (5 bases each). The CDR3 has 12 amino acids. Deletions cut 3 bases from V and 8 bases from J, with 8 bases between. Per the germline V gene, CDR1 is LGHNT and CDR2 is FRNRAP. CDR3 DNA: TGTGCTAGTGGTTTTAGAGGGGATGAGCAGTTCTTC. Protein sequence: CASGFRGDEQFF.

Only a few counts were recorded for this clonotype. This rearrangement joins TRBV12-3 or TRBV12-4 to TRBJ2-5; 12 bases fit TRBD2. Trimming removed 5 bases from V and 4 bases from J; junction bases left unmatched: 8. The CDR3 spans 16 residues. CDR3 coding DNA: TGTGCCAGCAGTCCTAGCGGGGGGGTTGGTAGAGAGACCCAGTACTTC. As protein: CASSPSGGVGRETQYF.